This T cell receptor beta chain comes out of a study of OX40 agonist ivuxolimab in advanced cancers. Study-level background: The dose of intravenous ivuxolimab that patients received every 2 weeks ranged from 0.01 to 10 mg/kg. People in dose escalation had one of these cancers: hepatocellular carcinoma, melanoma, renal cell or head and neck cancer.

A note on this clone: Its antigen is still unknown.

Study-wide results and limits: Doses of 0.1 to 3.0 mg/kg were accompanied by clonal expansion of CD4+ and CD8+ blood T cells by week 6. The study found that CD8+ T cells averaged more expanded clones than CD4+.

Only in-frame clones appear in the TCRdb table, and some are missing; sequencing was by immunoSEQ multiplex PCR. The sample contains more than 50,000 clones, about 88% of which appear only once. J gave up 6 bases and V 10 bases, and 21 bases lay outside the gene matches. From germline, CDR1 is MNHEY and CDR2 SMNVEV (reference sequence). This CDR3 contains 17 residues. This TCR was recovered from an adult with an advanced solid tumor such as melanoma, head and neck, liver or kidney cancer. The chain joins TRBV27 to TRBJ2-7; 10 bases match TRBD1. This material consisted of CD4+ or CD8+ T cells sorted from blood, taken in a trial of the OX40 agonist ivuxolimab. CDR3 amino acids: CATRGDRGRMERGEQYF. The CDR3 DNA reads as TGTGCCACCAGAGGGGACAGGGGAAGAATGGAGCGAGGCGAGCAGTACTTC.